This T cell receptor beta chain was sequenced in a study of blood T cell repertoires in COVID-19. This clone has a handful of counts. Germline CDR1 and CDR2: MNHEY and SVGAGI. V gave up 7 bases and J gave up 7 bases, with 18 bases separating them. The CDR3 spans 14 residues. Original analysis: How many nucleated cells were present was estimated from reference gene primer amplification. Produced via immunoSEQ multiplex PCR; TCRdb's table is partial and in-frame only. V and J calls and clone size follow that table, whereas D and trimming were derived from the DNA. The sample gives fewer than 300,000 clones, more than 65% of which show up once; around 2.9% is in the top ten.

This clonotype originated in a woman younger than 30 with acute or convalescent COVID-19. The sequenced sample consisted of peripheral blood. The chain has TRBV6-5 and TRBJ2-3; D is unresolved. The CDR3 reads CASTPPRGPNTQYF. DNA for the CDR3: TGTGCCAGCACCCCCCCCCGCGGTCCTAATACGCAGTATTTT.